Only a few counts were recorded for the clone carrying this T cell receptor beta chain. Its matching antigen is unknown. This specimen comes from a study of blood T cells in healthy people across ages. Points from the study as a whole: Age brought a roughly linear fall in TCR beta diversity measured per million T cells.

Sample-barcoded 5' priming and a J-beta primer mix drove a second PCR of 7 to 11 cycles. Each cDNA molecule received a tag from a template-switch adaptor that had 12 random nucleotides. Per sample, CDR3-containing paired-end reads numbered at least 3 million. A single record per CDR3 protein comes from TCRdb applying MiXCR to the 5' RACE reads. The data hold about 1 million distinct CDR3 sequences, with under 30% observed a single time. This CDR3 has 13 residues. The V end was cut by 5 bases, the J end by 5 bases, with 12 bases between. CDR1 is SEHNR and CDR2 is FQNEAQ in the germline V gene (reference sequence). The same data also contributed to another study, on T cells of mothers and their children.

The genes are TRBV7-9 and TRBJ1-1; D gene unclear. Sequencing was performed on blood. The receptor was isolated from a girl aged 2 to 9 in good health. The CDR3 sequence is CASSPGIATEAFF. The CDR3 nucleotides are TGTGCCAGCAGCCCTGGAATTGCGACTGAAGCTTTCTTT.